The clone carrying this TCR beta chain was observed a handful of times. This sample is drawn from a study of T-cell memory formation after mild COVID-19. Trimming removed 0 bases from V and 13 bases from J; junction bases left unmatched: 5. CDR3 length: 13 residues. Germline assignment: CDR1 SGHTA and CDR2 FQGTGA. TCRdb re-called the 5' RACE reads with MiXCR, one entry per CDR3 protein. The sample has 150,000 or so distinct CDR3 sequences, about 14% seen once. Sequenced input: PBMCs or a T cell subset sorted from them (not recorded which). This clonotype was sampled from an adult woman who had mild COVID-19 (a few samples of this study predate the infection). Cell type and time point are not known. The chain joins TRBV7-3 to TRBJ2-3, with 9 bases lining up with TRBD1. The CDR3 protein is CASSLTAGQGEYF. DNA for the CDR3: TGTGCCAGCAGCTTAACGGCGGGACAGGGCGAGTATTTT.